Shown below are 13 T cell receptor beta chains from a single sample sequenced in a study of OX40 agonist ivuxolimab in advanced cancers. TCRdb's copy holds only in-frame clones and misses some; the assay was immunoSEQ multiplex PCR. The sample contains tens of thousands of clones, approximately 80% of which appear only once. Sequenced material: CD4+ or CD8+ T cells sorted from blood, taken in a trial of the OX40 agonist ivuxolimab. The receptors derive from an adult with an advanced solid tumor such as melanoma, head and neck, liver or kidney cancer.

The rearrangement joins TRBV6-5 to TRBJ1-1; a weak D match, TRBD1 (5 bases). The CDR3 runs to 12 residues. Deletions cut 6 bases from V and 7 bases from J, with 12 bases between. Germline assignment: CDR1 MNHEY and CDR2 SVGAGI. The CDR3 is CASRLGHREAFF. CDR3 DNA: TGTGCCAGCAGACTCGGACACCGTGAAGCTTTCTTT.

The genes are TRBV4-2 and TRBJ2-1, with D unclear. The CDR3 extends over 16 amino acids. Trimming shortened V by 0 bases and J by 4 bases, and 13 bases separated the two germline ends. Per the germline V gene, CDR1 is LGHNA and CDR2 is YNFKEQ. This CDR3 reads CASSQDSASDYNEQFF. As DNA, the CDR3 is TGTGCCAGCAGCCAAGATTCAGCGAGTGATTACAATGAGCAGTTCTTC.

The rearrangement uses TRBV5-1 and TRBJ2-3; possible D gene TRBD2, 7 bases. The length of the CDR3 is 16 residues. V lost 4 bases to trimming and J lost 0 bases, with 15 bases between them. Germline lookup yields CDR1 SGHRS and CDR2 YFSETQ. CDR3 amino acids: CASSPVGGASTDTQYF. CDR3 sequence (DNA): TGCGCCAGCAGCCCGGTAGGGGGGGCTAGCACAGATACGCAGTATTTT.

This clone was recorded a few times. Here the CDR3 reads CASRPGTGTSINQPQHF. CDR3 nucleotides: TGTGCCAGCAGACCCGGGACAGGGACCTCAATCAATCAGCCCCAGCATTTT. The chain uses TRBV2 and TRBJ1-5, with TRBD1 matching 9 bases. The junction had 12 bases not matched to a gene; V was cut back by 6 bases and J by 3 bases. Germline V gene lookup returns CDR1 SNHLY and CDR2 FYNNEI. The length of the CDR3 is 17 residues. The full variable domain, in which reference TRBV2 and TRBJ1-5 provide the parts outside the CDR3, is EPEVTQTPSHQVTQMGQEVILRCVPISNHLYFYWYRQILGQKVEFLVSFYNNEISEKSEIFDDQFSVERPDGSNFTLKIRSTKLEDSAMYFCASRPGTGTSINQPQHFGDGTRLSIL.

The chain carries TRBV5-1 and TRBJ1-2; TRBD1 agrees at 8 bases. CDR1 is SGHRS and CDR2 is YFSETQ in the germline V gene. This CDR3 spans 14 amino acids. V trimming: 0 bases; J trimming: 8 bases; junction bases outside the gene matches: 6. The DNA of the CDR3 is TGCGCCAGCAGCTTGGAGACAGGGGTCGAGGGCTACACCTTC. Translating gives CASSLETGVEGYTF.

The genes are TRBV4-3 and TRBJ2-7; 8 nucleotides agree with TRBD2. The CDR3 covers 16 residues. Trimming removed 0 bases from V and 4 bases from J; junction bases left unmatched: 8. Germline CDR1 is LGHNA and CDR2 is YSLEER. CDR3 region: CASSQDRGLAAYEQYF. The CDR3 nucleotides read TGCGCCAGCAGCCAAGATCGCGGACTAGCTGCATACGAGCAGTACTTC.

The V call is TRBV6-5, the J call TRBJ2-3; maybe TRBD2 (6 bases). The CDR3 totals 15 residues. Germline-derived CDR1 and CDR2 are MNHEY and SVGAGI. V lost 10 bases and J 5 bases, leaving 22 bases between the germline ends. CDR3 amino acids: CATQLGGPGGDTQYF. DNA of the CDR3: TGTGCCACCCAACTGGGCGGGCCCGGGGGAGATACGCAGTATTTT.

The chain couples TRBV27 to TRBJ1-6; D might be TRBD1 (5 bases). The CDR3 has 15 residues. Trimming cost V 3 bases and J 5 bases, with 11 bases left between them. Per the germline V gene, CDR1 is MNHEY and CDR2 is SMNVEV (reference sequence). CDR3 DNA sequence: TGTGCCAGCAGTTTCGCGACAGATAATAATTCACCCCTCCACTTT. Translated: CASSFATDNNSPLHF.

The J gene is TRBJ2-1, the V gene TRBV2, with 12 nucleotides matching TRBD1. The length of the CDR3 is 18 residues. Per the germline V gene, CDR1 is SNHLY and CDR2 is FYNNEI. The J segment lost 5 bases and the V segment lost 4 bases, leaving 12 bases of the junction unmatched. The CDR3 reads CASSGGLGTGGADNEQFF. CDR3 sequence (DNA): TGTGCCAGCAGTGGGGGGCTTGGGACAGGGGGCGCCGACAATGAGCAGTTCTTC.

CDR3 bases: TGTGCCAGCTCGAGGGTCTTTAATGAAAAACTGTTTTTT. The encoded protein is CASSRVFNEKLFF. The V call is TRBV2, the J call TRBJ1-4; D remains ambiguous. Trimming left V 8 bases short and J 4 bases short, with 11 bases between. CDR3 length: 13 residues. CDR1 is SNHLY, CDR2 FYNNEI, per germline. The complete variable domain, with remaining parts taken from reference TRBV2 and TRBJ1-4, reads EPEVTQTPSHQVTQMGQEVILRCVPISNHLYFYWYRQILGQKVEFLVSFYNNEISEKSEIFDDQFSVERPDGSNFTLKIRSTKLEDSAMYFCASSRVFNEKLFFGSGTQLSVL.

This chain connects TRBV27 to TRBJ1-4; D gene unclear. Germline V gene data show CDR1 as MNHEY and CDR2 as SMNVEV (reference sequence). CDR3 length: 13 amino acids. V was shortened by 3 bases and J by 7 bases, with 9 bases between the two germline ends. CDR3 region: CASSFMGSEKLFF. In DNA, the CDR3 is TGTGCCAGCAGTTTTATGGGGAGTGAAAAACTGTTTTTT.

This chain links TRBV21-1 with TRBJ1-4; TRBD1 is the table's D call, not checked against the DNA. TRBV21-1 is a pseudogene segment. This CDR3 has 15 residues. The CDR3 loop is CASSKRTSTNEKLFF. CDR3 nucleotides: TGTGCCAGCAGCAAAAGAACATCAACTAATGAAAAACTGTTTTTT.

In this sample, this clone turned up once. The gene calls are TRBV5-4 and TRBJ2-7; 8 bases match TRBD2. V gave up 7 bases and J gave up 7 bases; unmatched junction bases: 10. Germline values: CDR1 SGHNT, CDR2 YYREEE (reference sequence). The CDR3 totals 13 residues. CDR3 nucleotides: TGTGCCAGCGACGGGACTAGGGGCGCAGAGCAGTACTTC. Encoded protein: CASDGTRGAEQYF.